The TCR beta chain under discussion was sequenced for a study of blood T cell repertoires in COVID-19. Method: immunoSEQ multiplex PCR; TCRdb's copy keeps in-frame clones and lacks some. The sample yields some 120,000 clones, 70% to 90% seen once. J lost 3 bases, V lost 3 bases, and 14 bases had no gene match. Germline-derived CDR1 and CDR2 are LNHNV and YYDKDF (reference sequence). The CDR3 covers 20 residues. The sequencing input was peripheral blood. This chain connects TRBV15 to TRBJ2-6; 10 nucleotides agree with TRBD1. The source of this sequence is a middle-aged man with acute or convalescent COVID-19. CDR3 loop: CATSSKSPETGGDGANVLTF. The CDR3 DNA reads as TGTGCCACCAGCAGCAAGTCTCCAGAGACAGGGGGCGATGGGGCCAACGTCCTGACTTTC.